This T cell receptor (beta chain) was captured in a study of metastatic and nonmetastatic thyroid tumors. The sample holds a few counts of this clone. Until they underwent thyroid surgery, no patient had received any treatment. TCRdb re-clonotyped the PCR reads via MiXCR. Of tens of thousands of clones listed, more than 9.5% are singletons. In germline, CDR1 is MNHEY, CDR2 SVGEGT. The V gene end was trimmed by 4 bases and the J gene end by 3 bases; junction bases not matched to a gene: 12. The length of the CDR3 is 16 residues. Material: blood. The V and J genes are TRBV6-2 or TRBV6-3 and TRBJ2-7, with 7 bases lining up with TRBD1. The clonotype comes from a female donor with papillary thyroid cancer or a benign thyroid nodule (not recorded which). Some clones in this sample may be carry-over from other donors' samples. The CDR3 coding sequence is TGTGCCAGCAGTTCCGGACCCGGACAGGTCTTCTACGAGCAGTACTTC. This sequence encodes CASSSGPGQVFYEQYF.